This T cell receptor beta chain was observed in a study of T cells in Graves' hyperthyroidism and ophthalmopathy. Study-wide points: Most clonotypes expanded in the thyroid (above 0.001) were also present in blood. In the analysis, a 13 V-J model separated ophthalmopathy from stable hyperthyroidism. The model identified upcoming ophthalmopathy a median approximately 6.4 months ahead of onset.

Any patient presenting with uncontrolled infection, other autoimmune disease, pregnancy or lactation was left out. TCR beta CDR3 sequences were amplified from RNA transcripts. Carried out on the TCR CDR3, a first-round RT-PCR used the HTBI primer set. One entry per CDR3 protein, called by TCRdb with MiXCR from the multiplex PCR reads. This table has about 530,000 distinct CDR3 sequences, 15% to 20% appearing once. Germline values: CDR1 MNHNS, CDR2 SASEGT. The trim removed 4 bases at V and 0 bases at J, leaving 10 bases unmatched. The CDR3 totals 18 residues. For this clonotype: The antigen remains unidentified.

The J gene is TRBJ1-5, the V gene TRBV6-1; TRBD1 aligns across 9 bases. The sequencing input was blood. The receptor was derived from a young woman with Graves' ophthalmopathy. The CDR3 DNA reads as TGTGCCAGCAGTGCATACGGGACAGGGCGGTATAGCAATCAGCCCCAGCATTTT. Amino acid sequence: CASSAYGTGRYSNQPQHF.